This entry concerns a single T cell receptor beta chain. The entry originates in a study of PD-L1 blockade in urothelial cancer. V was pared by 6 bases and J by 3 bases, with 8 bases between. Germline V gives CDR1 KGHSH, CDR2 LQKENI. The CDR3 has 12 amino acids. Generated by immunoSEQ multiplex PCR, the TCRdb table keeps only in-frame clones and is missing some. The sample contains roughly 60,000 clones, over 75% of which appear only once. Sequenced material: PBMCs, taken around atezolizumab (anti-PD-L1) treatment. J is TRBJ1-2 and V is TRBV18; D ambiguous. The TCR was taken from a man between 65 and 85 years old with urothelial cancer. CDR3 nucleotides: TGTGCCAGCTCCCCGCCGGACTATGGCTACACCTTC. Its translation is CASSPPDYGYTF.